This note documents a single T cell receptor beta chain sequence. Original analysis: Researchers report that nucleated cell counts were estimated from reference gene primer amplification. Produced via immunoSEQ multiplex PCR; TCRdb's table is partial and in-frame only. From that table come the V and J calls and clone size; the DNA was used to work out D and trimming. Of fewer than 300,000 clones listed, 85% are singletons. The sample belongs to a study of blood T cell repertoires in COVID-19. With V trimmed by 0 bases and J by 5 bases, 7 bases remained unmatched. The CDR3 sequence is 16 residues long. CDR1 and CDR2 from the germline V gene are SGHKS and YYEKEE (reference sequence).

The sequence derives from a man aged 50 or older with active or convalescent COVID-19. Sequences were obtained from peripheral blood. The chain has TRBV5-5 and TRBJ1-4; 7 bases match TRBD1. The CDR3 bases are TGTGCCAGCAGCTTGGGGATAGGGACAGTAAATGAAAAACTGTTTTTT. Its protein is CASSLGIGTVNEKLFF.